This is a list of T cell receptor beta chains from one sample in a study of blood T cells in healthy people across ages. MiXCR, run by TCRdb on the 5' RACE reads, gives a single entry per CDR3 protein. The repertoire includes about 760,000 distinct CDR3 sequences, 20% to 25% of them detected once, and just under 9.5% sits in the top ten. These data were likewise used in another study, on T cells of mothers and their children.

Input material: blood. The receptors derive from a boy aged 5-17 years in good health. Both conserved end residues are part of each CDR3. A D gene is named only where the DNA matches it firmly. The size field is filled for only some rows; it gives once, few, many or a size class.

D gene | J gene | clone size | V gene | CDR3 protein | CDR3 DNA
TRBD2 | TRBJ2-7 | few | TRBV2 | CASRPGLALGEQYF | TGTGCCAGCCGCCCGGGACTAGCGTTAGGCGAGCAGTACTTC
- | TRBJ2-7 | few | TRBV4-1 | CASSLSGTEYEQYF | TGCGCCAGCAGCCTATCCGGGACGGAATACGAGCAGTACTTC
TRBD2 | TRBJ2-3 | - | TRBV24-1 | CATSYRAGAADTQYF | TGTGCCACCAGTTACAGAGCGGGGGCCGCAGATACGCAGTATTTT
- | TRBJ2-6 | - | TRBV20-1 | CSARKSGSGANVLTF | TGCAGTGCTAGAAAGTCAGGTAGCGGGGCCAACGTCCTGACTTTC
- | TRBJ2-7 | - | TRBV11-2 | CASSVGPASYEQYF | TGTGCCAGCAGCGTTGGGCCAGCCTCCTACGAGCAGTACTTC
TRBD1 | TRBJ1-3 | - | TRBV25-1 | CASNDDRGYGNTIYF | TGTGCCAGCAACGACGACAGGGGGTATGGAAACACCATATATTTT
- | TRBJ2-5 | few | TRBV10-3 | CAISETTQETQYF | TGTGCCATCAGTGAGACTACCCAAGAGACCCAGTACTTC
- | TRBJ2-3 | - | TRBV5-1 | CASSSNQGISTDTQYF | TGCGCCAGCAGCTCTAATCAGGGGATCAGCACAGATACGCAGTATTTT
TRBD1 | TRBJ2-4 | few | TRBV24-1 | CATSDGPTGTKNIQYF | TGTGCCACCAGTGATGGCCCGACAGGGACCAAAAACATTCAGTACTTC
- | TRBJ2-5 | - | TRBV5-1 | CASSLAGAGRTQYF | TGCGCCAGCAGCTTGGCCGGGGCAGGGCGGACCCAGTACTTC
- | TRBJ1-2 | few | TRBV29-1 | CSTDTGGDYYGYTF | TGCAGCACTGACACCGGGGGGGATTACTATGGCTACACCTTC
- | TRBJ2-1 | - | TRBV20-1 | CSALRVLSYNEQFF | TGCAGTGCTTTACGAGTACTCTCCTACAATGAGCAGTTCTTC
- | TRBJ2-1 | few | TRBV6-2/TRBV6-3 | CAIQSDLNEQFF | TGTGCCATCCAAAGTGATTTGAATGAGCAGTTCTTC
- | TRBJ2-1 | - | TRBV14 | CASSLTVGEQFF | TGTGCCAGCAGCTTAACAGTCGGTGAGCAGTTCTTC
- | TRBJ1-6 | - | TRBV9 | CASSAGLRLIPNSPLHF | TGTGCCAGCAGCGCAGGCCTTCGCCTAATTCCTAATTCACCCCTCCACTTT
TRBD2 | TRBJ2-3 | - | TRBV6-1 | CASSRLAGGPTSTDTQYF | TGTGCCAGCAGCAGACTAGCGGGAGGGCCGACTTCCACAGATACGCAGTATTTT
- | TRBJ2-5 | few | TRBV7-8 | CASSLGWGVAAETQYF | TGTGCCAGCAGCTTAGGTTGGGGGGTAGCAGCGGAGACCCAGTACTTC
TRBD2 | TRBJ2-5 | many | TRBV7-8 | CASSLASRGGVETQYF | TGTGCCAGCAGCTTAGCCTCCCGGGGGGGGGTAGAGACCCAGTACTTC
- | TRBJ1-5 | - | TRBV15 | CATSRDRGEQPQHF | TGTGCCACCAGCAGAGATAGGGGCGAACAGCCCCAGCATTTT
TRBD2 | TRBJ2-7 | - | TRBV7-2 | CASSSPERDPLYF | TGTGCCAGCAGCTCGCCAGAGCGGGACCCCCTGTACTTC
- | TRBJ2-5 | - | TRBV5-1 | CASSLGTGETQYF | TGCGCCAGCAGCCTAGGGACGGGTGAGACCCAGTACTTC
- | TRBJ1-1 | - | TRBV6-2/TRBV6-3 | CASRQGRGGYDTEAFF | TGTGCCAGCAGACAGGGACGGGGGGGCTACGACACTGAAGCTTTCTTT
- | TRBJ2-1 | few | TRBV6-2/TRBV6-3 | CASSRLRNEQFF | TGTGCCAGCAGTCGGCTTAGGAATGAGCAGTTCTTC
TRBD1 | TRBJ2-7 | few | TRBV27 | CASRTGGLYEQYF | TGTGCCAGCAGAACAGGGGGTCTTTACGAGCAGTACTTC
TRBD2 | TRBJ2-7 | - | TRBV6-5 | CASSYRTSARYEQYF | TGTGCCAGCAGTTACCGAACTAGCGCCCGCTACGAGCAGTACTTC
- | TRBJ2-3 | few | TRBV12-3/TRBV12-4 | CARSLSQLTDTQYF | TGTGCCCGCAGTTTAAGTCAGCTCACAGATACGCAGTATTTT
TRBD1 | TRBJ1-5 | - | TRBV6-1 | CAIATGVDQPQHF | TGTGCCATAGCAACAGGGGTCGATCAGCCCCAGCATTTT
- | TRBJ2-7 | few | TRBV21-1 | CASRMRLAVYEQYF | TGTGCCAGCAGAATGAGACTAGCGGTTTACGAGCAGTACTTC
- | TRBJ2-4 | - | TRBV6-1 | CASSEGALFEAKNIQYF | TGTGCCAGCAGTGAAGGCGCCCTTTTCGAAGCCAAAAACATTCAGTACTTC
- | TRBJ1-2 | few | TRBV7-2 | CASSLGQWDGGYTF | TGTGCCAGCAGCCTAGGACAGTGGGACGGCGGCTACACCTTC
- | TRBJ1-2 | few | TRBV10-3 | CAISESRGAGYTF | TGTGCCATCAGTGAGTCCAGGGGAGCCGGCTACACCTTC
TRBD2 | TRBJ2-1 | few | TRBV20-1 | CSARPSGKYNEQFF | TGCAGTGCTAGACCTAGCGGGAAATACAATGAGCAGTTCTTC
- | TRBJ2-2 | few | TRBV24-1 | CATSDLRTAGELFF | TGTGCCACCAGTGATTTAAGGACAGCCGGGGAGCTGTTTTTT
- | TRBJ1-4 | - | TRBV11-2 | CASSLQGYATNEKLFF | TGTGCCAGCAGCTTACAGGGATACGCAACTAATGAAAAACTGTTTTTT
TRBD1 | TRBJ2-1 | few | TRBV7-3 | CASSTGGGLGNEQFF | TGTGCCAGCAGCACAGGGGGCGGTCTAGGCAATGAGCAGTTCTTC
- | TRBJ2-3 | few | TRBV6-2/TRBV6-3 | CASSSSGDPDTQYF | TGTGCCAGCAGTTCATCAGGGGACCCAGATACGCAGTATTTT
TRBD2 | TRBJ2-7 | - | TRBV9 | CASQGLAGGEQYF | TGTGCCAGCCAGGGACTAGCGGGGGGCGAGCAGTACTTC